This TCR beta chain was documented in a study of blood T cell repertoires in COVID-19. Turning to the study itself: Collection of acute and convalescent COVID-19 samples took place in the United States, Italy and Spain.

Only in-frame clones appear in the TCRdb table, and some are missing; sequencing was by immunoSEQ multiplex PCR. Among roughly 180,000 clones listed, around 85% were seen once. This clone has just one count. The sample was PBMCs or T cells enriched from blood (not recorded which). This TCR was recovered from a woman between 35 and 50 years old with acute COVID-19.

The CDR3 reads CASSLAPPGGAYEQYF. CDR3 bases: TGTGCCAGCAGCTTAGCACCACCGGGGGGTGCCTACGAGCAGTACTTC. V gene TRBV7-6 combines with J gene TRBJ2-7; 7 bases fit TRBD2. Trimming cost V 0 bases and J 2 bases; bases outside gene matches: 7. CDR1 and CDR2 from the germline V gene are SGHVS and FNYEAQ. This CDR3 is built from 16 residues.